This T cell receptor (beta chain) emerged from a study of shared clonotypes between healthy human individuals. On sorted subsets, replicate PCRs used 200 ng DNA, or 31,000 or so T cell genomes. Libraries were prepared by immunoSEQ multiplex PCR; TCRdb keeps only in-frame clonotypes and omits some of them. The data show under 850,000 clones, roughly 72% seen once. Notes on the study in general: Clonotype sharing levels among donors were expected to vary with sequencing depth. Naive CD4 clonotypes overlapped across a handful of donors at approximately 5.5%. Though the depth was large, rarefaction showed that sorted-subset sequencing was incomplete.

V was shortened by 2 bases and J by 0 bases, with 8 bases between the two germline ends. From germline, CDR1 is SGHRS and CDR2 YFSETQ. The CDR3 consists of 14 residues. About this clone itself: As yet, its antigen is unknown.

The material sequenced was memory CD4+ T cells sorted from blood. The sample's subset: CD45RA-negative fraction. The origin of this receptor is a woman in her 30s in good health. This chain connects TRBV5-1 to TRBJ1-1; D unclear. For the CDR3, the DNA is TGCGCCAGCAGCTTAGGCGGGATGAACACTGAAGCTTTCTTT. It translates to CASSLGGMNTEAFF.